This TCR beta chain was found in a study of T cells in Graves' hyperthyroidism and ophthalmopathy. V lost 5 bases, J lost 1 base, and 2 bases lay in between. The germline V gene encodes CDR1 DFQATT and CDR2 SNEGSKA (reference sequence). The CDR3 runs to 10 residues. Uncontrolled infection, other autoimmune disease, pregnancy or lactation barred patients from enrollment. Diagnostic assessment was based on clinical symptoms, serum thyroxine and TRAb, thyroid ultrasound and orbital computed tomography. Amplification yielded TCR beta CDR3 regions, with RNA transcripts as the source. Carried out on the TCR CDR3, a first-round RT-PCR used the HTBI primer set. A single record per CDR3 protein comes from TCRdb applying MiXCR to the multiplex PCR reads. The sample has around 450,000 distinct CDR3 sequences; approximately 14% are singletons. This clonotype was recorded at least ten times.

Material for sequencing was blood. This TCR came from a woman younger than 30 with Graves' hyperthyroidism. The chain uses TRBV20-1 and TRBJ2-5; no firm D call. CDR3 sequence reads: CSAAQETQYF. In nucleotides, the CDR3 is TGCAGTGCTGCCCAAGAGACCCAGTACTTC.